The 2 T cell receptor beta chains reported below all come from one sample, sequenced in a study of cytomegalovirus exposure and HLA in healthy donors. The PCR had 60 Vbeta and 13 Jbeta primers. Here immunoSEQ multiplex PCR was the method, and the copy in TCRdb shows in-frame clones only, minus some. The sample contains some 140,000 clones, roughly 73% of which appear only once. Specimen: PBMCs. These receptors were taken from a woman aged 40 to 50 in good health and CMV-seronegative.

V gene TRBV10-1 combines with J gene TRBJ2-2; no reliable D call. Trimming removed 0 bases at V and 1 base at J, with 12 bases between. Germline V CDR1 and CDR2: WNHNN, SYGVQD (reference sequence). The CDR3 is made up of 17 amino acids. CDR3 loop: CASSESCRNLNTGELFF. CDR3 sequence (DNA): TGCGCCAGCAGTGAGTCATGCAGGAACCTGAACACCGGGGAGCTGTTTTTT.

The rearrangement uses TRBV15 and TRBJ2-1; 9 positions agree with TRBD2. The CDR3 consists of 17 residues. Looked up from germline, CDR1 is LNHNV and CDR2 is YYDKDF (reference sequence). The ends lost 2 bases at V and 0 bases at J; junction bases unmatched: 5. The CDR3: CATSRYSGGPSYNEQFF. The CDR3 region has the DNA TGTGCCACCAGCAGATATAGCGGGGGCCCCTCCTACAATGAGCAGTTCTTC.